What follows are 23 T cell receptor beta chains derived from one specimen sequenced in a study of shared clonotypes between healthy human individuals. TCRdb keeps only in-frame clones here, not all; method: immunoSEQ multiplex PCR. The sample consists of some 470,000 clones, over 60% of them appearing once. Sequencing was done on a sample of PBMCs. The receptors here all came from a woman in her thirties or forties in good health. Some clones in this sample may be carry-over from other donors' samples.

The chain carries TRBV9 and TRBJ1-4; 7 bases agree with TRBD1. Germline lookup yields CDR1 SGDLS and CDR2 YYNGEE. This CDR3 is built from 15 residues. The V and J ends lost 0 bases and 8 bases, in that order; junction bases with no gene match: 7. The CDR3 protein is CASSVGLTGREKLFF. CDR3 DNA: TGTGCCAGCAGCGTAGGACTGACAGGGCGGGAAAAACTGTTTTTT.

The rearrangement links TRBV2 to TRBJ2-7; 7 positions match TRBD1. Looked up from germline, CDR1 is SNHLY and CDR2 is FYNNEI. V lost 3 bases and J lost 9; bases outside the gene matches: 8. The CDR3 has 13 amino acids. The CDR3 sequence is CASSEVPQGLQYF. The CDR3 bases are TGTGCCAGCAGTGAGGTCCCACAGGGGCTGCAGTACTTC.

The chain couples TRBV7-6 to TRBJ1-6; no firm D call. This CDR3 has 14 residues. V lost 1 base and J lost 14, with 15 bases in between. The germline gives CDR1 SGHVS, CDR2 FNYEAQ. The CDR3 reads CASSLGVSPPALHF. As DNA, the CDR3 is TGTGCCAGCAGCTTAGGTGTCAGCCCCCCGGCCCTCCACTTT.

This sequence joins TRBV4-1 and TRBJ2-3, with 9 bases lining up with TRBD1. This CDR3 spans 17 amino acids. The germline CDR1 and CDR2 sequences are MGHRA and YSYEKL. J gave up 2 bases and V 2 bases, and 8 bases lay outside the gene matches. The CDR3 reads CASSQSETGGFTDTQYF. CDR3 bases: TGCGCCAGCAGCCAATCCGAGACAGGGGGTTTCACAGATACGCAGTATTTT.

In DNA, the CDR3 is TGTGCCAGCAGTCCCCAATCGGGGGGCAGTGACGAGCAGTACTTC. Residues: CASSPQSGGSDEQYF. The V and J genes are TRBV28 and TRBJ2-7; possibly TRBD2 for D (7 bases). The CDR3 is 15 residues long. Germline V gives CDR1 MDHEN, CDR2 SYDVKM. V was pared by 5 bases and J by 5 bases, with 19 bases between. The complete variable domain, with remaining parts taken from reference TRBV28 and TRBJ2-7, reads DVKVTQSSRYLVKRTGEKVFLECVQDMDHENMFWYRQDPGLGLRLIYFSYDVKMKEKGDIPEGYSVSREKKERFSLILESASTNQTSMYLCASSPQSGGSDEQYFGPGTRLTVT.

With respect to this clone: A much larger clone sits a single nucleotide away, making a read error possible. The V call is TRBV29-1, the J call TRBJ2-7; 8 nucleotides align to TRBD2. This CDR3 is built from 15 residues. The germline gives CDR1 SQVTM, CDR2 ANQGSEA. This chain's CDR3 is CNVPGGASDIYEQYF. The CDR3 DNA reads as TGCAACGTCCCCGGGGGGGCTAGCGACATTTACGAGCAGTACTTC.

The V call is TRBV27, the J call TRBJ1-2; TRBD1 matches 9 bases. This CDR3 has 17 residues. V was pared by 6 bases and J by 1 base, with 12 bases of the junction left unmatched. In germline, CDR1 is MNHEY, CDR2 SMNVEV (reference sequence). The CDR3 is CASSPGRTGASNYGYTF. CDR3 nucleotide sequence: TGTGCCAGCAGCCCCGGCCGGACAGGGGCGAGTAACTATGGCTACACCTTC.

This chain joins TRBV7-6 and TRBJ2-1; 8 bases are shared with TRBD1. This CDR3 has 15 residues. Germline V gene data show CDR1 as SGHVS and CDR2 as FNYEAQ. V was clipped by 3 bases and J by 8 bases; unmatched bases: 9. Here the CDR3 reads CASSFRTGYGDEQFF. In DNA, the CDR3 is TGTGCCAGCAGCTTTAGGACAGGGTATGGGGATGAGCAGTTCTTC.

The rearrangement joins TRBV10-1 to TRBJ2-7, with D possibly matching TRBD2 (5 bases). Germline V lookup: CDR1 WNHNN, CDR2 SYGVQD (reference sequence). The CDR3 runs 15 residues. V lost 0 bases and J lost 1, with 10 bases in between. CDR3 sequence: CASSESQSGSYEQYF. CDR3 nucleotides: TGCGCCAGCAGTGAGTCGCAGAGCGGATCCTACGAGCAGTACTTC.

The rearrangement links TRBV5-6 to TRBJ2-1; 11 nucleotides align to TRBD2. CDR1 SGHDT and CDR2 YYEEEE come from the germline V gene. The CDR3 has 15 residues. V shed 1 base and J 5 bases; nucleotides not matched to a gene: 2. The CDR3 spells CASSLRLAGNNEQFF. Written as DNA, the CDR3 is TGTGCCAGCAGCTTGAGACTAGCGGGAAACAATGAGCAGTTCTTC.

CDR3 nucleotide sequence: TGTGCCAGCGCCGTAAAACAGGGGGACAATTCACCCCTCCACTTT. Translating it yields CASAVKQGDNSPLHF. V and J are TRBV4-2 and TRBJ1-6; 8 bases map to TRBD1. The V gene's germline CDR1 is LGHNA and CDR2 YNFKEQ. V dropped 8 bases and J dropped 7; count of bases not matched to a gene: 10. This CDR3 has 15 residues.

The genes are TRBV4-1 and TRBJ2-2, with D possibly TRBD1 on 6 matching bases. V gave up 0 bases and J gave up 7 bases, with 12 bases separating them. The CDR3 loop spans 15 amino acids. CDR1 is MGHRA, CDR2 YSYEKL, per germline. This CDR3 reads CASSQDGGRVGELFF. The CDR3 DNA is TGCGCCAGCAGCCAAGATGGGGGCAGGGTCGGGGAGCTGTTTTTT.

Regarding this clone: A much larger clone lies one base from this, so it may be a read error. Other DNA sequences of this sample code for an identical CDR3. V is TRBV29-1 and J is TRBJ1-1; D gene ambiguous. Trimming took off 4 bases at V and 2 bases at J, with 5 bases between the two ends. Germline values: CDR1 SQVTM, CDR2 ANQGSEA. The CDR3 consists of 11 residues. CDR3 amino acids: CSVVGNTEAFF. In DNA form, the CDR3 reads TGCAGCGTTGTAGGTAACACTGAAGCTTTCTTT.

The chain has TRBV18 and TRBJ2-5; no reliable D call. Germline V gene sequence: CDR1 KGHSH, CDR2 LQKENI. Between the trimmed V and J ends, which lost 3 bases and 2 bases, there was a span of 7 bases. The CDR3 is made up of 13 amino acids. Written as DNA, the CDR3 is TGTGCCAGCTCACCGCGCGGACAAGAGACCCAGTACTTC. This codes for CASSPRGQETQYF.

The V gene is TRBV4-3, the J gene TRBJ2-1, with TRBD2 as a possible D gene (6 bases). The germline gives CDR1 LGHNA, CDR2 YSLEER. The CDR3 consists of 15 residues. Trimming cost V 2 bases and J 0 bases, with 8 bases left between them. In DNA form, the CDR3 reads TGCGCCAGCAGCCAAAGACTAGACTCCTACAATGAGCAGTTCTTC. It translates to CASSQRLDSYNEQFF.

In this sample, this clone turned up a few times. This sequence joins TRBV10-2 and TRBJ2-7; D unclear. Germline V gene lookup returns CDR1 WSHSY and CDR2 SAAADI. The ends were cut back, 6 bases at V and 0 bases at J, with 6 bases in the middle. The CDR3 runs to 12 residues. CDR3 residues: CASRASSYEQYF. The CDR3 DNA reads TGCGCCAGCAGGGCGAGCTCCTACGAGCAGTACTTC.

The CDR3 spells CASSSGQANSGANVLTF. CDR3 coding DNA: TGTGCCAGCAGCTCAGGACAGGCTAACTCTGGGGCCAACGTCCTGACTTTC. This chain joins TRBV7-8 and TRBJ2-6; 7 positions match TRBD1. This CDR3 contains 17 residues. Looked up from germline, CDR1 is SGHVS and CDR2 is FQNEAQ. Germline trimming cut 4 bases from V and 0 bases from J; bases unmatched to any gene: 6.

The chain's CDR3 is CASRDRANTGELFF. CDR3 sequence (DNA): TGTGCCAGCAGAGACAGAGCGAACACCGGGGAGCTGTTTTTT. The chain links TRBV7-9 to TRBJ2-2; D may be TRBD1 (5 bases). The CDR3 totals 14 residues. CDR1 is SEHNR and CDR2 is FQNEAQ in the germline V gene (reference sequence). V lost 6 bases, J lost 0 bases, and 8 bases lay in between.

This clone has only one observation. CDR3 loop: CASSQGPPGASGYNEQFF. Here the CDR3 DNA reads TGTGCCAGCAGCCAAGGCCCCCCGGGGGCTAGCGGCTACAATGAGCAGTTCTTC. This rearrangement joins TRBV4-2 to TRBJ2-1; TRBD2 is a possible D gene (7 bases). V gave up 1 base and J gave up 3 bases, with 19 bases separating them. CDR1 LGHNA and CDR2 YNFKEQ come from the germline V gene. CDR3 length equals 18 residues.

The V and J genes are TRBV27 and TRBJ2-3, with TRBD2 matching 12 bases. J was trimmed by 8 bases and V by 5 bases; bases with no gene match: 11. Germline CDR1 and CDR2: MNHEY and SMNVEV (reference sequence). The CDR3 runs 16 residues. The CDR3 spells CASSRALAGGQGTQYF. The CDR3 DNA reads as TGTGCCAGCAGTAGAGCACTAGCGGGGGGTCAGGGTACGCAGTATTTT.

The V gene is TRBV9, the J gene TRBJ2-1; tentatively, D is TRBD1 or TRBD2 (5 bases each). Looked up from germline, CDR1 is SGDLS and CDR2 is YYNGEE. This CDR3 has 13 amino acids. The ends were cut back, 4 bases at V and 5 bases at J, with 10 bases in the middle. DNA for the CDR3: TGTGCCAGCAGCACCGGGACCCACAATGAGCAGTTCTTC. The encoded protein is CASSTGTHNEQFF.

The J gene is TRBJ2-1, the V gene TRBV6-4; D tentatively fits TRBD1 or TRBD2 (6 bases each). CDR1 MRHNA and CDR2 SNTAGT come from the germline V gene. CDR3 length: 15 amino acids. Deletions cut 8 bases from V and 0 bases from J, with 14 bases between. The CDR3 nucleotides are TGTGCCAGCTCCCCCGGGGGCAGCTCCTACAATGAGCAGTTCTTC. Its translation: CASSPGGSSYNEQFF.

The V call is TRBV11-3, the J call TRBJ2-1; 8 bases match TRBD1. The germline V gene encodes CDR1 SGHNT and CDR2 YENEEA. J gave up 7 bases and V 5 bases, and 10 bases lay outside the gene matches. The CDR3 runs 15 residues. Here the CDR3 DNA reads TGTGCCAGCAGCACAGCAGGGGGCGCCGAAAATGAGCAGTTCTTC. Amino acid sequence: CASSTAGGAENEQFF.